A single sample is the source of the 4 T cell receptor beta chains below, sequenced in a study of blood T cell repertoires in COVID-19. Here immunoSEQ multiplex PCR was the method, and the copy in TCRdb shows in-frame clones only, minus some. The data contain 110,000 to 150,000 clones, 80% to 90% of them singletons. The specimen was peripheral blood. The receptors come from a woman aged 80 or older with acute or convalescent COVID-19.

The rearrangement joins TRBV25-1 to TRBJ1-3, with D possibly matching TRBD1 (5 bases). Trimming left V 1 base short and J 2 bases short, with 12 bases between. This CDR3 is built from 16 residues. Germline V gene data show CDR1 as MGHDK and CDR2 as SYGVNS. CDR3 protein: CASSELEGTPGNTIYF. Here the CDR3 DNA reads TGTGCCAGCAGTGAATTGGAGGGGACCCCTGGAAACACCATATATTTT.

The chain joins TRBV30 to TRBJ1-2; unclear D gene. The CDR3 is 14 residues long. Germline V gene lookup returns CDR1 GTSNPN and CDR2 SVGIG (reference sequence). V was trimmed by 1 base and J by 8 bases, leaving 17 bases between them. Here the CDR3 reads CAWSAPGAFRGYTF. The CDR3 nucleotides read TGTGCCTGGAGTGCCCCCGGAGCGTTTAGGGGCTACACCTTC.

This chain links TRBV5-4 with TRBJ2-5; 7 nucleotides align to TRBD2. The V gene end was trimmed by 2 bases and the J gene end by 0 bases; junction bases not matched to a gene: 4. This CDR3 region has 15 residues. Per germline, CDR1 SGHNT and CDR2 YYREEE (reference sequence). The CDR3 sequence is CASSFKRGYQETQYF. CDR3 sequence (DNA): TGTGCCAGCAGCTTTAAGCGGGGTTACCAAGAGACCCAGTACTTC.

This chain links TRBV6-4 with TRBJ2-7; D is undetermined. V lost 6 bases to trimming and J lost 0 bases, with 6 bases between them. Germline V gene sequence: CDR1 MRHNA, CDR2 SNTAGT. CDR3 length: 12 amino acids. CDR3 sequence reads: CASSDLSYEQYF. In DNA, the CDR3 is TGTGCCAGCAGCGACCTCTCCTACGAGCAGTACTTC.